These 9 T cell receptor beta chains came from one sample sequenced in a study of technical replicates of blood from a few donors. Clones were sequenced by immunoSEQ multiplex PCR, and TCRdb holds only the in-frame ones, with some missing. The table shows around 50,000 clones, with about 96% occurring only once. Material for sequencing was T cells isolated from PBMCs. These receptor sequences come from a human donor in good health.

The V and J genes are TRBV5-1 and TRBJ2-7, with TRBD2 matching 11 bases. Per germline, CDR1 SGHRS and CDR2 YFSETQ. The CDR3 loop spans 15 amino acids. Trimming removed 1 base from V and 5 bases from J; junction bases left unmatched: 5. This CDR3 reads CASSLLLAGVNEQYF. For the CDR3, the DNA is TGCGCCAGCAGCTTGTTACTAGCGGGAGTTAACGAGCAGTACTTC.

This chain joins TRBV27 and TRBJ2-7; no firm D call. The germline gives CDR1 MNHEY, CDR2 SMNVEV (reference sequence). The CDR3 is made up of 14 amino acids. The V gene lost 5 bases and the J gene lost 0 bases, with 11 bases spanning the gap. The CDR3 is CASSLYLLSYEQYF. In DNA, the CDR3 is TGTGCCAGCAGTCTCTATCTGCTCTCCTACGAGCAGTACTTC.

This chain links TRBV5-8 with TRBJ2-7, with D possibly TRBD1 on 6 matching bases. Germline V gene sequence: CDR1 SGHTS, CDR2 YDEGEE. V was cut by 2 bases and J by 3 bases, with 12 bases left in between. This CDR3 contains 14 residues. The DNA of the CDR3 is TGTGCCAGCAGCTTAGGACAGTTTTTCTACGAGCAGTACTTC. Translated, it gives CASSLGQFFYEQYF.

The J gene is TRBJ2-7, the V gene TRBV6-5, with TRBD1 matching 10 bases. Germline V lookup: CDR1 MNHEY, CDR2 SVGAGI. This CDR3 region has 15 residues. With V trimmed by 6 bases and J by 3 bases, 8 bases remained unmatched. The CDR3 sequence is CASRLFRDRGYEQYF. DNA for the CDR3: TGTGCCAGCAGGTTATTCCGGGACAGGGGCTACGAGCAGTACTTC.

The chain is built from TRBV7-2 and TRBJ2-2; D ambiguous. V shed 3 bases and J shed 6 bases, with 11 bases lying between them. Germline loops: CDR1 SGHTA, CDR2 FQGNSA. The CDR3 length is 14 residues. The CDR3: CASSFRSDAGELFF. The CDR3 coding sequence is TGTGCCAGCAGCTTCCGGAGCGACGCCGGGGAGCTGTTTTTT.

The V call is TRBV28, the J call TRBJ1-3, with TRBD1 as a possible D gene (5 bases). Germline V lookup: CDR1 MDHEN, CDR2 SYDVKM. This CDR3 has 14 amino acids. V lost 2 bases to trimming and J lost 4 bases, with 9 bases between them. CDR3: CASSLQGGGNTIYF. The CDR3 DNA reads as TGTGCCAGCAGTTTACAGGGCGGCGGAAACACCATATATTTT.

This rearrangement joins TRBV7-8 to TRBJ2-7; 7 bases agree with TRBD2. The CDR3 totals 16 residues. The V segment lost 3 bases and the J segment 4 bases; nucleotides outside the gene matches: 12. CDR1 and CDR2 (germline): SGHVS, FQNEAQ. This CDR3 reads CASSFREGLGIYEQYF. The CDR3 DNA reads as TGTGCCAGCAGCTTTAGGGAGGGCCTCGGCATTTACGAGCAGTACTTC.

This clone was counted once. J is TRBJ2-5 and V is TRBV29-1, with 7 bases that match TRBD2. The CDR3 spans 14 residues. Germline lookup yields CDR1 SQVTM and CDR2 ANQGSEA. V dropped 2 bases and J dropped 1; count of bases not matched to a gene: 4. Here the CDR3 DNA reads TGCAGCGTTGAACCCAGCGGGGCCCAAGAGACCCAGTACTTC. It translates to CSVEPSGAQETQYF.

The chain is built from TRBV6-5 and TRBJ1-4; TRBD1 matches at 7 bases. Per the germline V gene, CDR1 is MNHEY and CDR2 is SVGAGI. The ends lost 6 bases at V and 4 bases at J; junction bases unmatched: 5. This CDR3 has 14 residues. CDR3 sequence (DNA): TGTGCCAGCAGCTGGGGACAGCGTAATGAAAAACTGTTTTTT. This sequence encodes CASSWGQRNEKLFF.